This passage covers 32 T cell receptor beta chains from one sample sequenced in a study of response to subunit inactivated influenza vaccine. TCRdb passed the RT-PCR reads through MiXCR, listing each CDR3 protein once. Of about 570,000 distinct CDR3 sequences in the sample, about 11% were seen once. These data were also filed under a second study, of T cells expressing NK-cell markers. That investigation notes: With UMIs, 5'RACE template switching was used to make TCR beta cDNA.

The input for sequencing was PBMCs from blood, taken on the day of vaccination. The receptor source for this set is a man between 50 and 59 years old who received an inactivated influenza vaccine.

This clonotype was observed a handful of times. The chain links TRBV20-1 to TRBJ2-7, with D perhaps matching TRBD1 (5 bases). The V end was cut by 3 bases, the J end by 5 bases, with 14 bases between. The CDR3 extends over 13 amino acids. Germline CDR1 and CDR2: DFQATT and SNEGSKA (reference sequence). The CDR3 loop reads CSASKGLGDEQYF. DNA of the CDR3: TGCAGTGCTAGCAAGGGGTTAGGGGACGAGCAGTACTTC.

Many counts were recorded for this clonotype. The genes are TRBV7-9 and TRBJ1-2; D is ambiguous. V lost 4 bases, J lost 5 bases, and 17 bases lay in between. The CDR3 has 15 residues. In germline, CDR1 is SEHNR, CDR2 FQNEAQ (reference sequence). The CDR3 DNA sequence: TGTGCCAGCAGCTCCGTCGATGCGGAGGCTTATGGCTACACCTTC. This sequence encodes CASSSVDAEAYGYTF.

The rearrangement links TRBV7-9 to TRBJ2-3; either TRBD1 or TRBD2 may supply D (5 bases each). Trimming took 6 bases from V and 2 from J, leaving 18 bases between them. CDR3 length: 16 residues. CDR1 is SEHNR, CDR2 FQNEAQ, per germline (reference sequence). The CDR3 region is CASSPSGTVSTDTQYF. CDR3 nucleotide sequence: TGTGCCAGCAGTCCCTCCGGGACGGTTTCCACAGATACGCAGTATTTT.

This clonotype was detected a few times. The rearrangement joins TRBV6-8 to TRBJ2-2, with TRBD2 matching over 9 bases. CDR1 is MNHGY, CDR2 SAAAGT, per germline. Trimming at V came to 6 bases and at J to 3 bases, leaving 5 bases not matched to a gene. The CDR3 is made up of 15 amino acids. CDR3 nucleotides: TGTGCCAGCAGATGCGGGGGGGCCGACACCGGGGAGCTGTTTTTT. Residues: CASRCGGADTGELFF.

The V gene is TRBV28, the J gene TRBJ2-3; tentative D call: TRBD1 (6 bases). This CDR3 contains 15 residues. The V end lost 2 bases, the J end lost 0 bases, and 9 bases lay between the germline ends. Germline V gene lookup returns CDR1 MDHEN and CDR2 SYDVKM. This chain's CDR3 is CASSLLDRSTDTQYF. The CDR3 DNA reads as TGTGCCAGCAGTTTACTAGACAGGAGCACAGATACGCAGTATTTT. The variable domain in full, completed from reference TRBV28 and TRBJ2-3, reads DVKVTQSSRYLVKRTGEKVFLECVQDMDHENMFWYRQDPGLGLRLIYFSYDVKMKEKGDIPEGYSVSREKKERFSLILESASTNQTSMYLCASSLLDRSTDTQYFGPGTRLTVL.

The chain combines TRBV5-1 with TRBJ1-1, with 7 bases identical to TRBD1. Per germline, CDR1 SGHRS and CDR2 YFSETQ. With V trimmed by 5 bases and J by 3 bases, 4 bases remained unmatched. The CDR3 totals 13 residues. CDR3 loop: CASRTGWDTEAFF. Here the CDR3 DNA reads TGCGCCAGCAGGACAGGGTGGGACACTGAAGCTTTCTTT.

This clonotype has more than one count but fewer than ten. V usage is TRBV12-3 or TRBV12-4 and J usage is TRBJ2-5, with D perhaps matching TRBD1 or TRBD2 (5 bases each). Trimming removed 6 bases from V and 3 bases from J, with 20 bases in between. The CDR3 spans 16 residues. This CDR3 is CASSLYSGTSKETQYF. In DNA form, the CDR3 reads TGTGCCAGCAGCCTTTATTCAGGGACGTCGAAAGAGACCCAGTACTTC.

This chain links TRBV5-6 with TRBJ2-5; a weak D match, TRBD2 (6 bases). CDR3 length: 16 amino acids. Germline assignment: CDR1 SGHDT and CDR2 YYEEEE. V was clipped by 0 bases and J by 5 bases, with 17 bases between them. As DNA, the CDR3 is TGTGCCAGCAGCTTGGCCTTTGGAGGGAGTGGGGAGACCCAGTACTTC. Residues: CASSLAFGGSGETQYF.

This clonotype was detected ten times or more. The CDR3 coding sequence is TGTGCCAGCAGTGAGATGGGGGGCAGTGAGCAGTTCTTC. Translation gives CASSEMGGSEQFF. The chain recombines TRBV2 with TRBJ2-1; D could derive from TRBD1 or TRBD2 (6 bases each). With 3 bases removed from V and 9 bases from J, the gap between germline ends came to 12 bases. The CDR3 extends over 13 amino acids. CDR1 SNHLY and CDR2 FYNNEI come from the germline V gene.

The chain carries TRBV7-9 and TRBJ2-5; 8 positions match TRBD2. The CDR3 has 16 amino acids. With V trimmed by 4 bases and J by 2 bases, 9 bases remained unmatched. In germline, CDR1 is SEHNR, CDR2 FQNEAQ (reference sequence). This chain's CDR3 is CASSSLAGGNQETQYF. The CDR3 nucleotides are TGTGCCAGCAGCTCCCTGGCGGGGGGAAATCAAGAGACCCAGTACTTC.

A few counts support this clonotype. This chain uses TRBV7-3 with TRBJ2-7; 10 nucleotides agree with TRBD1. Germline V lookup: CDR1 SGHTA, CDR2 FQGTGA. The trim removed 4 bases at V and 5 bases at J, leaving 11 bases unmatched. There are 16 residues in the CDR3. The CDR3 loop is CASSYLPRQGANEQYF. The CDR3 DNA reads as TGTGCCAGCAGCTACCTCCCCCGACAGGGGGCAAACGAGCAGTACTTC.

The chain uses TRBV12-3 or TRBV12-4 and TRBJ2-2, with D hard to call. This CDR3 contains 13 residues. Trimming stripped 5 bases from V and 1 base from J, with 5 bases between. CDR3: CASSALNTGELFF. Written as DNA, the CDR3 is TGTGCCAGCAGTGCCCTGAACACCGGGGAGCTGTTTTTT.

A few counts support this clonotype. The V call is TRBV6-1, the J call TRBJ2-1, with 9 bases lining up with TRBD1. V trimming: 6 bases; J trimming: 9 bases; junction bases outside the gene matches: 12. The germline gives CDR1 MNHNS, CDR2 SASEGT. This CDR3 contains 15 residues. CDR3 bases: TGTGCCAGCAGACCCGGACAGGGGCGTTATGGTGAGCAGTTCTTC. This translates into CASRPGQGRYGEQFF.

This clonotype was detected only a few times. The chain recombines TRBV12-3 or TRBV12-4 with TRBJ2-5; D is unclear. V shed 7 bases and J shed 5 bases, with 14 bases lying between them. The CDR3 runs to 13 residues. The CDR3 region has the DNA TGTGCCAGCACATCAGGAACACCGGAGACCCAGTACTTC. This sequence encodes CASTSGTPETQYF.

CDR3 nucleotides: TGTGCCAGCAGTTACCTTGCACTCCGGACGGGGCGCCCAGATACGCAGTATTTT. Protein sequence: CASSYLALRTGRPDTQYF. The V gene is TRBV6-5, the J gene TRBJ2-3; possibly TRBD1 or TRBD2 for D (5 bases each). The CDR3 has 18 residues. The germline V gene has CDR1 MNHEY and CDR2 SVGAGI. V lost 2 bases and J 4 bases, leaving 22 bases between the germline ends.

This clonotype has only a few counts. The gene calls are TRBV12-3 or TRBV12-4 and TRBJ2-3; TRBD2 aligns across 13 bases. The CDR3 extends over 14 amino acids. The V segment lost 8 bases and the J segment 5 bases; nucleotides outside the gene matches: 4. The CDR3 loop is CASGTSGAVDTQYF. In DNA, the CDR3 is TGTGCCAGCGGGACTAGCGGGGCGGTAGATACGCAGTATTTT.

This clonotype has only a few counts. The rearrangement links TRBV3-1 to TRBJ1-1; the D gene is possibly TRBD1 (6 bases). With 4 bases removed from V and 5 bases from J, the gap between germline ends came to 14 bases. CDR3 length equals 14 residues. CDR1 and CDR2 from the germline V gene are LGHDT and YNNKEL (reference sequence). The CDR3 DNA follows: TGTGCCAGCAGCCGCGCGAGGGGGGAGACTGAAGCTTTCTTT. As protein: CASSRARGETEAFF.

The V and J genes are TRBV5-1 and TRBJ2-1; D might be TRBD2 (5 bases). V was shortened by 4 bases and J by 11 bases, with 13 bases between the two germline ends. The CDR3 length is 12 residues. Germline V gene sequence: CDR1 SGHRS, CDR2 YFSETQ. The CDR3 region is CASSASREKQFF. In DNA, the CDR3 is TGCGCCAGCAGCGCTAGCCGGGAAAAGCAGTTCTTC.

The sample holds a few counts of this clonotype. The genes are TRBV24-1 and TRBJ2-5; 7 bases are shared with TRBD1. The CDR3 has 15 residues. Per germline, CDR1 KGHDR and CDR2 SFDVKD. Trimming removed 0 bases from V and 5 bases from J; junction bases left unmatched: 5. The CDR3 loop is CATSDLQGDGETQYF. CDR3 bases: TGTGCCACCAGTGATTTGCAGGGGGATGGGGAGACCCAGTACTTC.

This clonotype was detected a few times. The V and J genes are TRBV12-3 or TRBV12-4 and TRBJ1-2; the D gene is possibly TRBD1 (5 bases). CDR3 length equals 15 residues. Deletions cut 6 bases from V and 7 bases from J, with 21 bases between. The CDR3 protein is CASSQRGRRHSGYTF. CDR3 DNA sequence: TGTGCCAGCAGCCAAAGGGGACGGCGGCATTCTGGCTACACCTTC.

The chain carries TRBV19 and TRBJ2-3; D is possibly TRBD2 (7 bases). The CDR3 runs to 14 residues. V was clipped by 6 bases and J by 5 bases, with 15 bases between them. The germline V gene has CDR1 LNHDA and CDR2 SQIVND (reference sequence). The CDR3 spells CASRRRGGEDTQYF. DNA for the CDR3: TGTGCCAGTAGGAGGAGGGGGGGCGAAGATACGCAGTATTTT.

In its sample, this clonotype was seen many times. The CDR3 DNA follows: TGTGCCAGCACCCCGGGGGCAAATTCACCCCTCCACTTT. It yields the protein CASTPGANSPLHF. This chain joins TRBV12-3 or TRBV12-4 and TRBJ1-6, with TRBD1 as a possible D gene (6 bases). This CDR3 region has 13 residues. The V end lost 7 bases, the J end lost 7 bases, and 11 bases lay between the germline ends.

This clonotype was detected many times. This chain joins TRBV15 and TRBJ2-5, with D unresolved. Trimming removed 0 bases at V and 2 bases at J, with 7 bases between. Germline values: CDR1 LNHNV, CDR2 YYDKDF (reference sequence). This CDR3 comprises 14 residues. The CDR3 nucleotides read TGTGCCACCAGCAGAGACAATTGGCAAGAGACCCAGTACTTC. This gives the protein CATSRDNWQETQYF.

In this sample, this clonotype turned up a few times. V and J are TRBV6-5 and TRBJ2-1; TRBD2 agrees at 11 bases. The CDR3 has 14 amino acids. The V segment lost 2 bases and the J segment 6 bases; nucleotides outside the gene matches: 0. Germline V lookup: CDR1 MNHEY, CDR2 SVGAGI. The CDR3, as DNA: TGTGCCAGCAGTTACGGGACTAGCGGCAATGAGCAGTTCTTC. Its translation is CASSYGTSGNEQFF.

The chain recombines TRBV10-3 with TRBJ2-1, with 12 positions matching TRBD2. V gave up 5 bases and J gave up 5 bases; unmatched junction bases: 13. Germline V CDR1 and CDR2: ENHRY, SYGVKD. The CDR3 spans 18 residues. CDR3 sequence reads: CAISTKKLAGGLDNEQFF. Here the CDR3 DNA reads TGTGCCATCAGTACCAAAAAACTAGCGGGGGGCTTGGACAATGAGCAGTTCTTC.

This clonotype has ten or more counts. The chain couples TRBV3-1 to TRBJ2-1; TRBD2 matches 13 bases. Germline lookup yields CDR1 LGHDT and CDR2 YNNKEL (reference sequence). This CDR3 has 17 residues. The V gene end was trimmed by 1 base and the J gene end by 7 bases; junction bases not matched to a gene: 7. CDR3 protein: CASSQAGLAGVVNEQFF. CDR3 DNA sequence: TGTGCCAGCAGCCAAGCCGGACTAGCGGGAGTGGTGAATGAGCAGTTCTTC.

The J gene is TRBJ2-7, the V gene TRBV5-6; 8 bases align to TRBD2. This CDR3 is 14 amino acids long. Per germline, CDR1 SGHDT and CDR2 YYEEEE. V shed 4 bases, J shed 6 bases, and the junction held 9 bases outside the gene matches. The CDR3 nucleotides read TGTGCCAGCAGCCCACCCGGGACTAGTCGCGAGCAGTACTTC. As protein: CASSPPGTSREQYF. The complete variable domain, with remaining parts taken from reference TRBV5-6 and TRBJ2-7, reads DAGVTQSPTHLIKTRGQQVTLRCSPKSGHDTVSWYQQALGQGPQFIFQYYEEEERQRGNFPDRFSGHQFPNYSSELNVNALLLGDSALYLCASSPPGTSREQYFGPGTRLTVT.

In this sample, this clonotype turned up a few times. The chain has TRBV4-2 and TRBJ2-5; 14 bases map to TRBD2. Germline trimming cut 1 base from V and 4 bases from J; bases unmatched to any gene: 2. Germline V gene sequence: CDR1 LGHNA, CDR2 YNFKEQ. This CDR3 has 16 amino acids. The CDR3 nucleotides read TGTGCCAGCAGCCAAGCGACTAGCGGGGGGGCAGAGACCCAGTACTTC. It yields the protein CASSQATSGGAETQYF.

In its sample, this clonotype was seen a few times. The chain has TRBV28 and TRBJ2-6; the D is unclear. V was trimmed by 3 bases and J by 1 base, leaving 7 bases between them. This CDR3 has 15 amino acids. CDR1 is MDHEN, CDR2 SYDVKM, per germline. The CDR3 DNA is TGTGCCAGCAGTTTTGTGTTATCTGGGGCCAACGTCCTGACTTTC. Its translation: CASSFVLSGANVLTF.

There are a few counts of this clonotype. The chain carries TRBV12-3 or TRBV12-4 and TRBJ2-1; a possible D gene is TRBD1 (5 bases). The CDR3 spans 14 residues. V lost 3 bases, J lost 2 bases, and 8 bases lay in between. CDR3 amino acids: CASSFRGTYNEQFF. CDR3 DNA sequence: TGTGCCAGCAGTTTTAGGGGCACCTACAATGAGCAGTTCTTC.

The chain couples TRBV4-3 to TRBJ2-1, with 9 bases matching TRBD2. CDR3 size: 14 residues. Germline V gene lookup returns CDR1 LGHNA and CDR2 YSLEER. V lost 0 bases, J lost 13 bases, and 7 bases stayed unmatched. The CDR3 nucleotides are TGCGCCAGCAGCCAAGATACCGGCGGGAGGGCCCAGTTCTTC. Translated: CASSQDTGGRAQFF.

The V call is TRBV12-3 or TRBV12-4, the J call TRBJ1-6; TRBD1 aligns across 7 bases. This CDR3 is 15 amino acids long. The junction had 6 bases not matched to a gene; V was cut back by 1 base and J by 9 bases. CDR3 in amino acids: CASSLGNRGSSPLHF. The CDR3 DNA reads TGTGCCAGCAGTTTAGGAAACAGGGGAAGTTCACCCCTCCACTTT.